This T cell receptor (beta chain) was observed in a study of T cell responses to AZD1222 COVID-19 vaccine. Overall study: Pooled in the analysis were second doses at about 4 or about 12 weeks. Findings and limits, study-wide: Females outnumbered males among donors, who were mostly white British; clonal diversity was possibly underestimated. Dominant at 160-218 and 743-854, vaccine-associated CD4 TCRs also spanned spike.

The germline V gene has CDR1 SGHAT and CDR2 FQNNGV. With 0 bases removed from V and 6 bases from J, the gap between germline ends came to 6 bases. The CDR3 sequence is 13 residues long. Remarks on this clone: Its target is unknown.

Assay used: immunoSEQ multiplex PCR; TCRdb lists only in-frame clones, some missing. Of roughly 180,000 clones listed, roughly 94% are singletons. This TCR came from an adult in good health. The genes are TRBV11-2 and TRBJ2-1; D unresolved. Sequencing used peripheral blood, obtained on day 0 of AZD1222 vaccination. CDR3 DNA: TGTGCCAGCAGCTTAGACTCTCTCAATGAGCAGTTCTTC. Translating it yields CASSLDSLNEQFF.